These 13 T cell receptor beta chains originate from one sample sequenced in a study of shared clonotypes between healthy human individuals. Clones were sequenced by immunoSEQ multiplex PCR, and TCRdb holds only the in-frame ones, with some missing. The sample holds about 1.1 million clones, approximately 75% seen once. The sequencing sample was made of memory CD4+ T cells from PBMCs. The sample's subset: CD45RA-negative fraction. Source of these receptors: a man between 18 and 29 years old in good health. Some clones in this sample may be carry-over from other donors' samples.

For the CDR3, the DNA is TGTGCCAGCAGCCCAGGTGGGGGCGCGGTGCAGTTCTTC. This encodes CASSPGGGAVQFF. This rearrangement joins TRBV7-3 to TRBJ2-1; D possibly corresponds to TRBD1 (6 bases). V was pared by 5 bases and J by 12 bases, with 17 bases between. CDR3 length: 13 residues. From germline, CDR1 is SGHTA and CDR2 FQGTGA.

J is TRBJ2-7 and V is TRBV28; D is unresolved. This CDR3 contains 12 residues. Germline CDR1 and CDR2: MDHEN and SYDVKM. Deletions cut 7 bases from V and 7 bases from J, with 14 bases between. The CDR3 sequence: CASTPPHGEQYF. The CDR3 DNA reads TGTGCCAGCACCCCCCCTCACGGGGAGCAGTACTTC.

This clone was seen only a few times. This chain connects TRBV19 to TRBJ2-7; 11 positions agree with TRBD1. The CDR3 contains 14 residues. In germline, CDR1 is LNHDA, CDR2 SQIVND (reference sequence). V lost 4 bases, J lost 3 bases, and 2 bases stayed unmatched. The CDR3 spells CASSRTGGLYEQYF. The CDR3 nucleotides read TGTGCCAGTAGTAGGACAGGGGGCCTCTACGAGCAGTACTTC.

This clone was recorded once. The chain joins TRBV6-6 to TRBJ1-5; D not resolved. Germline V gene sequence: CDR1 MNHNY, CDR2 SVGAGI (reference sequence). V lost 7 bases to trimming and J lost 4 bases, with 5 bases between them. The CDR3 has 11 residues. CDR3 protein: CASMKNQPQHF. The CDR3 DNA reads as TGTGCCAGCATGAAGAATCAGCCCCAGCATTTT.

CDR3 in amino acids: CASSRGGESGANVLTF. CDR3 nucleotides: TGTGCCAGCAGCCGAGGGGGAGAGTCTGGGGCCAACGTCCTGACTTTC. This sequence joins TRBV7-3 and TRBJ2-6; tentatively, D is TRBD1 (6 bases). V was clipped by 5 bases and J by 1 base, with 12 bases between them. The CDR3 has 16 residues. Per germline, CDR1 SGHTA and CDR2 FQGTGA.

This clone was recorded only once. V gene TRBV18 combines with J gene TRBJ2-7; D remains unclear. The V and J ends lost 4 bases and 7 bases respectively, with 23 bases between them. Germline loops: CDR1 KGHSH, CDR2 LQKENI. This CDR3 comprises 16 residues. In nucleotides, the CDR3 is TGTGCCAGCTCACGGTCAACGACCGCGGTTCTACGAGAGCAGTACTTC. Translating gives CASSRSTTAVLREQYF.

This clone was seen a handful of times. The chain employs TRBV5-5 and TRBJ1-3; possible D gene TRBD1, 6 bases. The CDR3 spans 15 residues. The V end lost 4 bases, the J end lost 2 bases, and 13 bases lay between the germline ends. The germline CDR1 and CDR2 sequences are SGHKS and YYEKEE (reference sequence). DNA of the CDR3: TGTGCCAGCAGCCCGGGGGCGGGTGCTGGAAACACCATATATTTT. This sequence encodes CASSPGAGAGNTIYF.

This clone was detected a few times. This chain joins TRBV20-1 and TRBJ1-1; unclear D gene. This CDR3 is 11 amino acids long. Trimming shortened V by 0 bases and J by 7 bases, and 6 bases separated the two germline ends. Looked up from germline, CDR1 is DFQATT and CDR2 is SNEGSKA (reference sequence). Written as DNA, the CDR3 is TGCAGTGCTAGAGACCAGGTTGAAGCTTTCTTT. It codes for CSARDQVEAFF.

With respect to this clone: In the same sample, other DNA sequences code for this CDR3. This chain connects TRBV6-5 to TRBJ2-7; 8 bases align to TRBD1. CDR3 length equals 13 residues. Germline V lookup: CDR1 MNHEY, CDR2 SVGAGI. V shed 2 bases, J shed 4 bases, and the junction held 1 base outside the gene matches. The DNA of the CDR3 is TGTGCCAGCAGTTACGACAGGGGTTACGAGCAGTACTTC. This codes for CASSYDRGYEQYF.

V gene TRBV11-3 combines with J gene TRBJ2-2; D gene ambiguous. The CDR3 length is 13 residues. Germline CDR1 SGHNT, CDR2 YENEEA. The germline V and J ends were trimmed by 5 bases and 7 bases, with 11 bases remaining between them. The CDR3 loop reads CASSISDGGELFF. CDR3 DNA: TGTGCCAGCAGCATATCGGACGGCGGGGAGCTGTTTTTT.

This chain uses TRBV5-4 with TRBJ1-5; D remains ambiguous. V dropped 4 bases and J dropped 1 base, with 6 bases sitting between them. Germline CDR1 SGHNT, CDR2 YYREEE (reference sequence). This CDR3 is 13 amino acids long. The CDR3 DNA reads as TGTGCCAGCAGCCCGGACAGCAATCAGCCCCAGCATTTT. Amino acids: CASSPDSNQPQHF.

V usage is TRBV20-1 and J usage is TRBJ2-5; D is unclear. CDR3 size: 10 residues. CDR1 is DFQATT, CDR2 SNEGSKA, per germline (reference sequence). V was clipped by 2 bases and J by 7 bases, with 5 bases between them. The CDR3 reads CSARLGTQYF. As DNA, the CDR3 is TGCAGTGCTAGATTGGGGACCCAGTACTTC.

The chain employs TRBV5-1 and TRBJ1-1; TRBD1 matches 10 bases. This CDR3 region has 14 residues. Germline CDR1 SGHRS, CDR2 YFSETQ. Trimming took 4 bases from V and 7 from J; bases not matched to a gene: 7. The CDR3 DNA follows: TGCGCCAGCAGCGCCCGGACAGGGGGGGTTGAAGCTTTCTTT. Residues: CASSARTGGVEAFF.